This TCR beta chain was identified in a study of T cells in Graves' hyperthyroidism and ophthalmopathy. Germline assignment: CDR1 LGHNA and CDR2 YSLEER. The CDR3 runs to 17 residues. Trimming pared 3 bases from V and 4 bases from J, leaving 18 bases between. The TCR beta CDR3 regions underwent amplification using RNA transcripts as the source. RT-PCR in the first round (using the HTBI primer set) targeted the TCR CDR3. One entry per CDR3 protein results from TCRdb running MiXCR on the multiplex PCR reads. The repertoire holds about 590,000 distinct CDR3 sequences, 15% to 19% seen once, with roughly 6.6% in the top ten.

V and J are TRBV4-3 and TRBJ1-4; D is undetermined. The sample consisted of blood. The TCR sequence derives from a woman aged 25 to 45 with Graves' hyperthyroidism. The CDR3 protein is CASSQEWIGSLNEKLFF. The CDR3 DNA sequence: TGCGCCAGCAGCCAGGAATGGATCGGCTCCCTTAATGAAAAACTGTTTTTT.